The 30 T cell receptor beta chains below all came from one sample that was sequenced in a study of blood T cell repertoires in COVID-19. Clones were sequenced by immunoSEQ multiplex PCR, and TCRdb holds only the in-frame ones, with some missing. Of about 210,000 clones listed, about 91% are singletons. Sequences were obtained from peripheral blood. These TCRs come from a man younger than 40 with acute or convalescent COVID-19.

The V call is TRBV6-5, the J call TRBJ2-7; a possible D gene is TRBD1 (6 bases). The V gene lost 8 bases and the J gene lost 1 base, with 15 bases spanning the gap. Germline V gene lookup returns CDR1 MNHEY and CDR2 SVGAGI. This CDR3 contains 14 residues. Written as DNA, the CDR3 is TGTGCCAGCGGGCGGACAGTCCTTTCCTACGAGCAGTACTTC. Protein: CASGRTVLSYEQYF.

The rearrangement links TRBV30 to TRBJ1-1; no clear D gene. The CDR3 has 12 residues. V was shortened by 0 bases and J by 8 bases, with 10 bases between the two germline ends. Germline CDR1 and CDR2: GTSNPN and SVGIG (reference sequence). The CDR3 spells CAWSVQRTEAFF. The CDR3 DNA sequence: TGTGCCTGGAGTGTACAACGCACCGAAGCTTTCTTT.

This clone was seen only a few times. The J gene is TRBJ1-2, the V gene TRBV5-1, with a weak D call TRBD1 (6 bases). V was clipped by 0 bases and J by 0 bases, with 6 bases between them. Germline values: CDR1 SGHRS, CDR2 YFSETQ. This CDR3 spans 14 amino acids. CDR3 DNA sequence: TGCGCCAGCAGCTTGGCAGGGGCTAACTATGGCTACACCTTC. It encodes CASSLAGANYGYTF.

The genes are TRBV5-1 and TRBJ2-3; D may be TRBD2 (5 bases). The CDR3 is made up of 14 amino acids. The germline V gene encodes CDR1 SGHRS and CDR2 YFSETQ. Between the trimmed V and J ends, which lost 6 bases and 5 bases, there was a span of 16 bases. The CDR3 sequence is CASKAVLGIDTQYF. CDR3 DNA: TGCGCCAGCAAAGCGGTACTGGGTATAGATACGCAGTATTTT.

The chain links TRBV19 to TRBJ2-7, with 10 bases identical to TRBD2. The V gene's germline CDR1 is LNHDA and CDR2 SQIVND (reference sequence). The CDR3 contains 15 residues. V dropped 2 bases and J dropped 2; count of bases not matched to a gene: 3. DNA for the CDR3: TGTGCCAGTAGTATATGGACTAGCGGCACCTACGAGCAGTACTTC. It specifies CASSIWTSGTYEQYF. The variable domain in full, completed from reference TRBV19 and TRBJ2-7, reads DGGITQSPKYLFRKEGQNVTLSCEQNLNHDAMYWYRQDPGQGLRLIYYSQIVNDFQKGDIAEGYSVSREKKESFPLTVTSAQKNPTAFYLCASSIWTSGTYEQYFGPGTRLTVT.

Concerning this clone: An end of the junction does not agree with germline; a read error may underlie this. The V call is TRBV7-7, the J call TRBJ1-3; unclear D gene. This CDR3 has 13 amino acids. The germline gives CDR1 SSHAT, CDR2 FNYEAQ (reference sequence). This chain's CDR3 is CASSVNPQDTIYF. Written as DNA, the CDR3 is TGTGCTAGCAGCGTTAACCCCCAGGACACCATATATTTT.

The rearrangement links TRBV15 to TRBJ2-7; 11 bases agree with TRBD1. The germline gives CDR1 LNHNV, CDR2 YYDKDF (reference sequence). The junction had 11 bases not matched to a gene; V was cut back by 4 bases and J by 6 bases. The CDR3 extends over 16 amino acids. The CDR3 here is CATSTGIGQGAFEQYF. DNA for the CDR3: TGTGCCACCAGCACAGGTATCGGACAGGGGGCGTTCGAGCAGTACTTC.

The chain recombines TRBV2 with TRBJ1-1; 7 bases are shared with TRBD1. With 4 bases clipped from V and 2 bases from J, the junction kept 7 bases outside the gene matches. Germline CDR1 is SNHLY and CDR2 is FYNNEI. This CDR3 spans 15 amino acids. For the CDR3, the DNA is TGTGCCAGCAGTGCGAACAGGGGAGGAAACACTGAAGCTTTCTTT. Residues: CASSANRGGNTEAFF.

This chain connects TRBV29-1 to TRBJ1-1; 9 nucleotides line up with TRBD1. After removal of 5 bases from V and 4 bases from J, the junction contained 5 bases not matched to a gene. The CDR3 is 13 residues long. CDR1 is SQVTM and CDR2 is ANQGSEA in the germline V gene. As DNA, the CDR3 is TGCAGCGTTACAGGGGGCCTCGGCACTGAAGCTTTCTTT. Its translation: CSVTGGLGTEAFF.

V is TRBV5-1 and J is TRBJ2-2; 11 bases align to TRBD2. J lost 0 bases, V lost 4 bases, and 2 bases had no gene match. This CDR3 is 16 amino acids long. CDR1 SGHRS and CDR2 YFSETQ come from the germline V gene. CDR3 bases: TGCGCCAGCAGCGCGGGACTAGCGGCGAACACCGGGGAGCTGTTTTTT. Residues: CASSAGLAANTGELFF.

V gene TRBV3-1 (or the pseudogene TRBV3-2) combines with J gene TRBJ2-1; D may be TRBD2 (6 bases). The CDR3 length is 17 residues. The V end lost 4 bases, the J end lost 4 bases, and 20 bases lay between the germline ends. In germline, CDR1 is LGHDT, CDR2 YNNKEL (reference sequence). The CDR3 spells CASSLARWRDGYNEQFF. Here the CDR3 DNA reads TGTGCCAGCAGCCTCGCGAGGTGGCGGGACGGTTACAATGAGCAGTTCTTC.

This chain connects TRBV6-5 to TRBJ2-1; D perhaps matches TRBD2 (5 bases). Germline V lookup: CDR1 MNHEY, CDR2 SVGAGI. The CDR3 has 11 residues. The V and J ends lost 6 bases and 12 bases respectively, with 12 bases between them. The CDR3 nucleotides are TGTGCCAGCAGCATTTTGGCGGGGCAGTTCTTC. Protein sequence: CASSILAGQFF.

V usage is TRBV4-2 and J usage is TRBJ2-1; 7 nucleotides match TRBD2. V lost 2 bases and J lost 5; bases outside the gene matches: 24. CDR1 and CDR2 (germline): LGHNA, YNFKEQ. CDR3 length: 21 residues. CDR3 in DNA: TGTGCCAGCAGCCAACGCGCCGACCCGGGGGGAATAGGGTTCACTCACAATGAGCAGTTCTTC. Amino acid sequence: CASSQRADPGGIGFTHNEQFF.

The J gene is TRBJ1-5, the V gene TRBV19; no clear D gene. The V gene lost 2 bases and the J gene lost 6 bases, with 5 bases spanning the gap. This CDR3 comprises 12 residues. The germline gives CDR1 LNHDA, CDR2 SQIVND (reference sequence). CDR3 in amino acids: CASSILFQPQHF. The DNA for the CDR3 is TGTGCCAGTAGTATACTATTTCAGCCCCAGCATTTT.

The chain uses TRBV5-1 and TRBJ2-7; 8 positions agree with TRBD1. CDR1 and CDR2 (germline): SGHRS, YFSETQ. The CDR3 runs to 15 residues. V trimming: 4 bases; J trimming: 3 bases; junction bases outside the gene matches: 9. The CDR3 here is CASSGWTGIGYEQYF. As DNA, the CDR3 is TGCGCCAGCAGCGGATGGACAGGGATAGGCTACGAGCAGTACTTC.

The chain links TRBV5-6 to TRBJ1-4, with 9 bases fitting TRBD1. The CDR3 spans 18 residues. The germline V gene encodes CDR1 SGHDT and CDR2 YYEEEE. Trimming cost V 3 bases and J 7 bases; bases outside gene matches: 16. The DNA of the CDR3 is TGTGCCAGCAGCTCGATCACGGACAGGGGACCGGCTGGTGAAAAACTGTTTTTT. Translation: CASSSITDRGPAGEKLFF.

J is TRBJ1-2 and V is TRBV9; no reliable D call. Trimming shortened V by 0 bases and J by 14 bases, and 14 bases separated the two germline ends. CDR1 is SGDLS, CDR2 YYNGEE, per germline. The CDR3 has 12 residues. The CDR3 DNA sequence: TGTGCCAGCAGCGTAGCTGGCTTGGGCAGGACCTTC. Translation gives CASSVAGLGRTF.

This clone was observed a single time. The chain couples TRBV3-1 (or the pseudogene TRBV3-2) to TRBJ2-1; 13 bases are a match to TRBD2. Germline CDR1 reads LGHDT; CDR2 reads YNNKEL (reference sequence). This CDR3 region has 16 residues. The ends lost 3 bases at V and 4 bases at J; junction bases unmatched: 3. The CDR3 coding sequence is TGTGCCAGCAGCCACGTGACTAGCGGGGGGTACAATGAGCAGTTCTTC. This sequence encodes CASSHVTSGGYNEQFF.

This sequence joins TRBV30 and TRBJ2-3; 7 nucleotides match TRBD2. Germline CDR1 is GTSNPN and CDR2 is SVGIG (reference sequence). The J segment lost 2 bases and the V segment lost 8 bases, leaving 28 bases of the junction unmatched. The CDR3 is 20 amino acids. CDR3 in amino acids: CARGRGFAAGRILNTDTQYF. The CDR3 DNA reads TGTGCCCGCGGGCGGGGGTTTGCGGCGGGCCGAATCTTAAACACAGATACGCAGTATTTT.

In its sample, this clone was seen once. For the CDR3, the DNA is TGTGCCAGCAGTGAAGCGACCGGGGGTGGAGCCCAGCATTTT. Amino acids: CASSEATGGGAQHF. V usage is TRBV6-1 and J usage is TRBJ1-5, with D maybe TRBD1 (5 bases). CDR1 and CDR2 from the germline V gene are MNHNS and SASEGT. V was pared by 0 bases and J by 11 bases, with 14 bases between. This CDR3 spans 14 amino acids.

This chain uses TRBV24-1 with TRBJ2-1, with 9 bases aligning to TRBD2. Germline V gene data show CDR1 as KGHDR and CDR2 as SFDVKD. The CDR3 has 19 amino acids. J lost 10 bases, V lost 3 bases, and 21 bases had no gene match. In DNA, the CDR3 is TGTGCCACCAGTGATCCACCCGGTGTTTCGGCGGGGGGGCGTGTCGAGCAGTTCTTC. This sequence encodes CATSDPPGVSAGGRVEQFF.

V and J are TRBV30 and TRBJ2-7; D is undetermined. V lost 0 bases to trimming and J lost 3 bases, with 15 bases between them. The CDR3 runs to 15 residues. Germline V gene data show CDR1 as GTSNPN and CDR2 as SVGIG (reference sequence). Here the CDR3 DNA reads TGTGCCTGGAGTGTAAGGAACTACCCAATCTACGAGCAGTACTTC. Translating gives CAWSVRNYPIYEQYF.

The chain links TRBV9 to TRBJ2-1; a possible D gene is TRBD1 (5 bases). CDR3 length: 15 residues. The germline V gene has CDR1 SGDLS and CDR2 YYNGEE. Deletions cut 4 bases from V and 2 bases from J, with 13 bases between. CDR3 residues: CASSFSRAPYNEQFF. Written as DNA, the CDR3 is TGTGCCAGCAGCTTCAGCAGGGCTCCCTACAATGAGCAGTTCTTC.

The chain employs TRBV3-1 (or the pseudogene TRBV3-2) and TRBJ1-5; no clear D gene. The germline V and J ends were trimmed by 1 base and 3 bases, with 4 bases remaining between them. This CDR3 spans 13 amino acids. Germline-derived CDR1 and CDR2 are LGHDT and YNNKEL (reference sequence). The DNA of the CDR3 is TGTGCCAGCAGCCAAGCGTTCAATCAGCCCCAGCATTTT. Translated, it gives CASSQAFNQPQHF.

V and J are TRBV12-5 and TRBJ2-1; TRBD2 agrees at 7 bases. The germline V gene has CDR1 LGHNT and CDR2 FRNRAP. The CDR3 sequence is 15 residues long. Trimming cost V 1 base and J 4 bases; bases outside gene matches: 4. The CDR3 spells CASGLEIAGYNEQFF. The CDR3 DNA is TGTGCTAGTGGTTTGGAGATAGCGGGTTACAATGAGCAGTTCTTC.

This chain's CDR3 is CASSRGLAVLNEQFF. DNA for the CDR3: TGCGCCAGCAGCCGGGGACTAGCGGTTCTCAATGAGCAGTTCTTC. This chain joins TRBV5-1 and TRBJ2-1; 11 bases align to TRBD2. CDR1 and CDR2 from the germline V gene are SGHRS and YFSETQ. V gave up 4 bases and J gave up 6 bases; unmatched junction bases: 6. The CDR3 is made up of 15 amino acids.

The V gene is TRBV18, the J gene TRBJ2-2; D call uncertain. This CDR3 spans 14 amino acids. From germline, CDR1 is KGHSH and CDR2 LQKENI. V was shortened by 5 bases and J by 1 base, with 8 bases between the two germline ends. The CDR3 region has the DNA TGTGCCAGCTCATCCCGAGTGAACACCGGGGAGCTGTTTTTT. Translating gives CASSSRVNTGELFF.

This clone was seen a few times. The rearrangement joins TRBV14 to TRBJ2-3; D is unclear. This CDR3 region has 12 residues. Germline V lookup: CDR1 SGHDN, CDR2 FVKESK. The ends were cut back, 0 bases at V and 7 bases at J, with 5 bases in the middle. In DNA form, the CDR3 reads TGTGCCAGCAGCCAAGAGGGCTATACGCAGTATTTT. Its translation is CASSQEGYTQYF.

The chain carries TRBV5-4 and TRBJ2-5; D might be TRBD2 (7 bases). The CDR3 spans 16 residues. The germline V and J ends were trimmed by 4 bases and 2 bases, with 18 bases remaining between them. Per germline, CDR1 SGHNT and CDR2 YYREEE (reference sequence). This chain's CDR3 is CASSLAGAGAQETQYF. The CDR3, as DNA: TGTGCCAGCAGCCTCGCGGGGGCAGGGGCTCAAGAGACCCAGTACTTC.

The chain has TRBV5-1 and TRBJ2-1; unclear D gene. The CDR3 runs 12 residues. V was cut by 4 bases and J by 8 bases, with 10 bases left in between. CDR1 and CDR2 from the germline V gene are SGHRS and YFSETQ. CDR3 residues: CASSGVEYEQFF. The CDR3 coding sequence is TGCGCCAGCAGCGGTGTGGAGTATGAGCAGTTCTTC.